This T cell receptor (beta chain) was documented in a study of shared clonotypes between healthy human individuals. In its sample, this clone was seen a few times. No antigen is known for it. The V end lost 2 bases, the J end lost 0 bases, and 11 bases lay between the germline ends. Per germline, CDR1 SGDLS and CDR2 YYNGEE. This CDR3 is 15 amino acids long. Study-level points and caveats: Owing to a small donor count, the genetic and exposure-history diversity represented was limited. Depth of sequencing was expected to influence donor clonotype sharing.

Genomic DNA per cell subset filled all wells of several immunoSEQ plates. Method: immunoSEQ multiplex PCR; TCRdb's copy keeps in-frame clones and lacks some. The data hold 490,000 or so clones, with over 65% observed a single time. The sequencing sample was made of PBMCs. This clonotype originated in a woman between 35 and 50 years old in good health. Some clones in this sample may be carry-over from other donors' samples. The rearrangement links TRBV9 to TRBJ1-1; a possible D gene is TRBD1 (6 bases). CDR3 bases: TGTGCCAGCAGCGTTGGGGGCCTTATGAACACTGAAGCTTTCTTT. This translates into CASSVGGLMNTEAFF.